This TCR beta chain was identified in a study of shared clonotypes between healthy human individuals. The CDR3 has 14 residues. Trimming removed 6 bases from V and 2 bases from J, with 11 bases in between. The germline V gene encodes CDR1 MNHNY and CDR2 SVGAGI (reference sequence). Generated by immunoSEQ multiplex PCR, the TCRdb table keeps only in-frame clones and is missing some. The sample includes hundreds of thousands of clones, roughly 77% of them seen just once. Sample: PBMCs. The TCR originated in a middle-aged woman in good health. Some clones in this sample may be carry-over from other donors' samples. The V gene is TRBV6-6, the J gene TRBJ2-1; D remains unclear. CDR3 nucleotide sequence: TGTGCCAGCAGCGAACATAGCCCCTACAATGAGCAGTTCTTC. The encoded protein is CASSEHSPYNEQFF.